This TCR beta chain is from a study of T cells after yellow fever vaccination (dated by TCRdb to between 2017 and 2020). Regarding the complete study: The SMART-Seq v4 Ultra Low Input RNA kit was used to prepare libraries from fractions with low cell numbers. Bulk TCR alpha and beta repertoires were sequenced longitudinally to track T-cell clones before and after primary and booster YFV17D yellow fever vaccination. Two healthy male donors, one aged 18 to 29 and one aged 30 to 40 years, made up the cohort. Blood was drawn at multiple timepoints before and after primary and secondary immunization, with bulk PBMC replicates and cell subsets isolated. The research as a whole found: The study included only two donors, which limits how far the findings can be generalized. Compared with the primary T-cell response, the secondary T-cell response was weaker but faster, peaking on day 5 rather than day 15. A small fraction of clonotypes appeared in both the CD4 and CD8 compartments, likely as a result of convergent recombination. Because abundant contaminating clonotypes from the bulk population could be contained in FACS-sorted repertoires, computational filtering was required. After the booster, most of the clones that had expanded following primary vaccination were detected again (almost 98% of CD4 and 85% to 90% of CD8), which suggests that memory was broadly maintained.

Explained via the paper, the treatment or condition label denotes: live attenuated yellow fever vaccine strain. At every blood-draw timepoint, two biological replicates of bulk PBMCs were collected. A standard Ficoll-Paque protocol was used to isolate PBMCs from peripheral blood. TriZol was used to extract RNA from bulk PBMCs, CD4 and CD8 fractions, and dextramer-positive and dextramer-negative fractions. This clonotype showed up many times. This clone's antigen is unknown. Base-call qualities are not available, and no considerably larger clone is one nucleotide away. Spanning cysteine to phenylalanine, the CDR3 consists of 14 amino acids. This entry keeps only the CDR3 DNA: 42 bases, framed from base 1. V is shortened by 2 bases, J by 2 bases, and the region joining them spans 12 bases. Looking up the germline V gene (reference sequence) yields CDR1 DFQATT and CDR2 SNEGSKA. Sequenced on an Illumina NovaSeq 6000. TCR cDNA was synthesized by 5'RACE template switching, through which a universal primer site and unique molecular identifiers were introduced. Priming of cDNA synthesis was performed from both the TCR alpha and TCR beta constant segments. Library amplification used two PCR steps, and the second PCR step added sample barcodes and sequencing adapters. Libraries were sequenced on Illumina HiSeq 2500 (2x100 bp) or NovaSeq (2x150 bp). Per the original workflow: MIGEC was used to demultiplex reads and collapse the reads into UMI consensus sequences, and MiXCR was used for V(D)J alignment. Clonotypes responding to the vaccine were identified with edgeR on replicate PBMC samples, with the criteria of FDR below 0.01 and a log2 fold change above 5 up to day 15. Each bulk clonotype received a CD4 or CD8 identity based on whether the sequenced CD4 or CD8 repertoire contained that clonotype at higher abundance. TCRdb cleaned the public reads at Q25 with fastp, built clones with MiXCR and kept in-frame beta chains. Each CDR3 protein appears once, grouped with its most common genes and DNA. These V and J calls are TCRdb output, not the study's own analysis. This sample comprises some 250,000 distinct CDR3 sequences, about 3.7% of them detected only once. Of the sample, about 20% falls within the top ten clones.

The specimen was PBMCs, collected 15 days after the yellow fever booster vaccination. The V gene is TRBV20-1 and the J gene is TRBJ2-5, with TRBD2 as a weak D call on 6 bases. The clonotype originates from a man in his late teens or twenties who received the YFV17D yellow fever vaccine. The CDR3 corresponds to CSARLAALQETQYF. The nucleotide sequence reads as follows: TGCAGTGCTAGATTAGCGGCACTTCAAGAGACCCAGTACTTC.